The 21 T cell receptor beta chains below come from one sample, sequenced in a study of blood T cell repertoires in COVID-19. Only in-frame clones appear in the TCRdb table, and some are missing; sequencing was by immunoSEQ multiplex PCR. The table shows 150,000 or so clones, with roughly 85% occurring only once. The specimen was PBMCs or T cells enriched from blood (not recorded which). Source of these receptors: a woman aged 45-65 years who had recovered from COVID-19.

The V call is TRBV28, the J call TRBJ2-3; D unclear. V gave up 3 bases and J gave up 0 bases, with 7 bases separating them. Germline V gene lookup returns CDR1 MDHEN and CDR2 SYDVKM. The CDR3 has 14 amino acids. This CDR3 is CASSFSLSTDTQYF. The CDR3 DNA reads TGTGCCAGCAGTTTTAGTCTGAGCACAGATACGCAGTATTTT.

The rearrangement links TRBV18 to TRBJ1-5; D is ambiguous. CDR3 length: 13 residues. Germline CDR1 reads KGHSH; CDR2 reads LQKENI. Trimming took off 1 base at V and 4 bases at J, with 5 bases between the two ends. The CDR3 here is CASSPQQNQPQHF. Here the CDR3 DNA reads TGTGCCAGCTCACCACAGCAAAATCAGCCCCAGCATTTT.

The chain joins TRBV5-1 to TRBJ1-2; 7 bases agree with TRBD1. This CDR3 is 14 amino acids long. The ends lost 0 bases at V and 4 bases at J; junction bases unmatched: 3. In germline, CDR1 is SGHRS, CDR2 YFSETQ. CDR3: CASSLAQGGYGYTF. The CDR3 DNA reads TGCGCCAGCAGCTTGGCGCAGGGGGGCTATGGCTACACCTTC. The entire variable domain, with the rest obtained from reference TRBV5-1 and TRBJ1-2, is as follows: KAGVTQTPRYLIKTRGQQVTLSCSPISGHRSVSWYQQTPGQGLQFLFEYFSETQRNKGNFPGRFSGRQFSNSRSEMNVSTLELGDSALYLCASSLAQGGYGYTFGSGTRLTVV.

The rearrangement links TRBV20-1 to TRBJ1-6, with D possibly being TRBD1 (6 bases). Deletions cut 5 bases from V and 13 bases from J, with 12 bases between. Germline-derived CDR1 and CDR2 are DFQATT and SNEGSKA (reference sequence). The CDR3 has 11 residues. CDR3 sequence reads: CSAPQGGPLHF. CDR3 sequence (DNA): TGCAGTGCTCCGCAAGGGGGTCCCCTCCACTTT.

The chain couples TRBV20-1 to TRBJ2-3; 14 bases are shared with TRBD2. The CDR3 is 17 residues long. V was clipped by 3 bases and J by 0 bases; unmatched bases: 5. Per germline, CDR1 DFQATT and CDR2 SNEGSKA (reference sequence). The CDR3 nucleotides are TGCAGTGCTAGTAAGGGGACTAGCGGGGGTAGCACAGATACGCAGTATTTT. This gives the protein CSASKGTSGGSTDTQYF.

The V call is TRBV7-3, the J call TRBJ2-7; TRBD1 matches 10 bases. Germline V gives CDR1 SGHTA, CDR2 FQGTGA. V shed 3 bases, J shed 3 bases, and the junction held 5 bases outside the gene matches. This CDR3 region has 15 residues. In nucleotides, the CDR3 is TGTGCCAGCAGCTTGCGGGGACAGGGGCGCTACGAGCAGTACTTC. The encoded protein is CASSLRGQGRYEQYF.

The genes are TRBV9 and TRBJ2-7, with 7 bases that match TRBD2. Trimming removed 4 bases from V and 6 bases from J; junction bases left unmatched: 7. The length of the CDR3 is 13 residues. Looked up from germline, CDR1 is SGDLS and CDR2 is YYNGEE. The CDR3 region has the DNA TGTGCCAGCAGCCGACCGGGGGGTTCCGAGCAGTACTTC. It translates to CASSRPGGSEQYF.

The chain uses TRBV5-8 and TRBJ1-2, with D maybe TRBD1 (6 bases). CDR1 and CDR2 (germline): SGHTS, YDEGEE. V lost 1 base and J lost 7, with 17 bases in between. CDR3 size: 15 residues. The CDR3 loop reads CASSLNGQKWSGYTF. CDR3 coding DNA: TGTGCCAGCAGCTTGAACGGACAGAAATGGAGTGGCTACACCTTC.

The gene calls are TRBV11-2 and TRBJ2-5, with D perhaps TRBD2 (6 bases). The V gene lost 3 bases and the J gene lost 1 base, with 15 bases spanning the gap. This CDR3 comprises 16 residues. Germline V gene lookup returns CDR1 SGHAT and CDR2 FQNNGV. As DNA, the CDR3 is TGTGCCAGCAGCTTTGGAGGGGTTGCGGGCCAAGAGACCCAGTACTTC. This translates into CASSFGGVAGQETQYF.

This chain links TRBV5-1 with TRBJ2-6; 9 nucleotides line up with TRBD1. The trim removed 4 bases at V and 4 bases at J, leaving 15 bases unmatched. Germline V gene sequence: CDR1 SGHRS, CDR2 YFSETQ. This CDR3 has 19 amino acids. CDR3 coding DNA: TGCGCCAGCAGCGTGAGCCCAAGGACAGGGGACATGGGGGCCAACGTCCTGACTTTC. It codes for CASSVSPRTGDMGANVLTF.

The V call is TRBV5-4, the J call TRBJ1-2; D not certain. Trimming removed 0 bases from V and 8 bases from J, with 11 bases in between. CDR1 and CDR2 (germline): SGHNT, YYREEE (reference sequence). The CDR3 contains 13 residues. The CDR3, as DNA: TGTGCCAGCAGCTTGGTGGGCGGAGGGGGCTACACCTTC. This codes for CASSLVGGGGYTF.

CDR3 residues: CASSLIILNQGDQPQHF. Written as DNA, the CDR3 is TGCGCCAGCAGCTTGATTATCCTGAATCAGGGGGATCAGCCCCAGCATTTT. The rearrangement uses TRBV5-1 and TRBJ1-5, with TRBD1 identical over 7 bases. The CDR3 runs 17 residues. Germline-derived CDR1 and CDR2 are SGHRS and YFSETQ. With 1 base clipped from V and 5 bases from J, the junction kept 12 bases outside the gene matches.

The genes are TRBV6-5 and TRBJ1-1, with D perhaps matching TRBD1 (5 bases). The CDR3 loop spans 12 amino acids. The V and J ends lost 6 bases and 8 bases respectively, with 13 bases between them. Germline V gene lookup returns CDR1 MNHEY and CDR2 SVGAGI. CDR3 DNA: TGTGCCAGCAGGACACCCGGGGGGGAAGCTTTCTTT. This sequence encodes CASRTPGGEAFF.

The rearrangement joins TRBV6-5 to TRBJ1-6; D is undetermined. Trimming pared 1 base from V and 0 bases from J, leaving 4 bases between. The germline CDR1 and CDR2 sequences are MNHEY and SVGAGI. The CDR3 runs 15 residues. In DNA form, the CDR3 reads TGTGCCAGCAGTTACTACAACTCCTATAATTCACCCCTCCACTTT. Its protein product is CASSYYNSYNSPLHF.

This chain links TRBV5-1 with TRBJ1-2; 7 bases are a match to TRBD1. The CDR3 consists of 12 residues. Germline CDR1 and CDR2: SGHRS and YFSETQ. V shed 5 bases, J shed 6 bases, and the junction held 4 bases outside the gene matches. Written as DNA, the CDR3 is TGCGCCAGCAGGACAGACAGGGATGGCTACACCTTC. Amino acids: CASRTDRDGYTF.

This sequence joins TRBV5-4 and TRBJ2-7, with 10 nucleotides matching TRBD1. CDR3 length equals 14 residues. The V and J ends lost 3 bases and 6 bases, in that order; junction bases with no gene match: 6. Germline V gene lookup returns CDR1 SGHNT and CDR2 YYREEE (reference sequence). As DNA, the CDR3 is TGTGCCAGCAGCTCGCGGGACAGGGGAGTCGAGCAGTACTTC. This translates into CASSSRDRGVEQYF.

This chain's CDR3 is CASREVAKNIQYF. The DNA for the CDR3 is TGTGCCAGCAGGGAGGTAGCCAAAAACATTCAGTACTTC. V usage is TRBV6-5 and J usage is TRBJ2-4; the D gene is possibly TRBD2 (5 bases). This CDR3 is 13 amino acids long. The ends were cut back, 6 bases at V and 0 bases at J, with 6 bases in the middle. Germline CDR1 MNHEY, CDR2 SVGAGI.

V is TRBV6-5 and J is TRBJ2-5; 8 bases are a match to TRBD2. This CDR3 is 15 amino acids long. The germline V gene encodes CDR1 MNHEY and CDR2 SVGAGI. Unmatched junction bases numbered 7, after V lost 2 bases and J lost 5 bases. In DNA form, the CDR3 reads TGTGCCAGCAGTTACGCGGGAGGACGGAGTGAGACCCAGTACTTC. As protein: CASSYAGGRSETQYF.

The rearrangement links TRBV2 to TRBJ1-5; TRBD1 agrees at 9 bases. The germline V gene encodes CDR1 SNHLY and CDR2 FYNNEI. Germline trimming cut 7 bases from V and 11 bases from J; bases unmatched to any gene: 9. The length of the CDR3 is 13 residues. For the CDR3, the DNA is TGTGCCAGCACCACAGGGGGCGGGACAACCCAGCATTTT. Its translation is CASTTGGGTTQHF.

This chain connects TRBV19 to TRBJ2-1; maybe TRBD2 (6 bases). Per the germline V gene, CDR1 is LNHDA and CDR2 is SQIVND (reference sequence). This CDR3 is built from 16 residues. Trimming removed 2 bases from V and 0 bases from J, with 11 bases in between. The CDR3 is CASSIIGSNSYNEQFF. The CDR3, as DNA: TGTGCCAGTAGTATAATCGGGAGCAACTCCTACAATGAGCAGTTCTTC.

The CDR3 coding sequence is TGTGCCAGCAGCTTAAACGTAGCGGTGGGGCGTAACTATGGCTACACCTTC. Its translation is CASSLNVAVGRNYGYTF. The chain carries TRBV11-2 and TRBJ1-2, with D tentatively TRBD1 (5 bases). Trimming removed 2 bases from V and 1 base from J, with 17 bases in between. This CDR3 comprises 17 residues. Germline CDR1 reads SGHAT; CDR2 reads FQNNGV.